These T cell receptor beta chains were read from a single sample in a study of neurological immune-mediated disorders. Via MiXCR, TCRdb re-called the 5' RACE reads, giving one row per CDR3 protein. Counted here are just under 40,000 distinct CDR3 sequences, approximately 7.2% occurring once; the ten biggest clones make up just over 5.5%. Specimen: CD4+ T cells from blood. The receptor set was obtained from a man in his fifties in good health. The CDR3 runs from the conserved cysteine through the conserved F or W. D genes are given only for firm matches. Some rows mark clone size as missing; the rest say once, few, many or name a class of expanded clone.

>TRBV7-2|TRBJ2-1|many|TRBD2
TGTGCCAGCAGCCTTAGCGGGATCTACAATGAGCAGTTCTTC
CASSLSGIYNEQFF
>TRBV7-2|TRBJ2-6|many|TRBD1
TGTGCCAGCAGCTCACCACCCGGGACAGGGGGCGGTGGGGCCAACGTCCTGACTTTC
CASSSPPGTGGGGANVLTF
>TRBV7-3|TRBJ2-3|-|-
TGTGCCAGCAGCTTGGGTGGCCCCACAGATACGCAGTATTTT
CASSLGGPTDTQYF
>TRBV24-1|TRBJ2-3|many|-
TGTGCCACCAGTGATTCCCCGGGGCATACGCAGTATTTT
CATSDSPGHTQYF
>TRBV6-2/TRBV6-3|TRBJ2-6|many|-
TGTGCCAGCAGTTGGGGGTCTGGGGCCAACGTCCTGACTTTC
CASSWGSGANVLTF
>TRBV5-1|TRBJ1-6|many|-
TGCGCCAGCAGCTTGGCCCTTGGCAGGGGAAATTCACCCCTCCACTTT
CASSLALGRGNSPLHF
>TRBV7-9|TRBJ2-3|many|TRBD1
TGTGCCAGCAGCTTTCCTGGGACAGGGGTTCGAGATACGCAGTATTTT
CASSFPGTGVRDTQYF
>TRBV5-5|TRBJ1-3|few|-
TGTGCCAGCAGCTTGCGGTTCAGTAGCTCTGGAAACACCATATATTTT
CASSLRFSSSGNTIYF
>TRBV7-2|TRBJ2-2|many|-
TGTGCCAGCAGCTTAGGGAGTCGGCCGAACACCGGGGAGCTGTTTTTT
CASSLGSRPNTGELFF
>TRBV6-5|TRBJ2-2|-|-
TGTGCCAGTTACCAGGGGGGTGCCGGGGAGCTGTTTTTT
CASYQGGAGELFF
>TRBV4-3|TRBJ1-1|few|TRBD1
TGCGCCAGCAGCCTAGACAGGGCGAACACTGAAGCTTTCTTT
CASSLDRANTEAFF
>TRBV12-3/TRBV12-4|TRBJ2-7|few|-
TGTGCCAGCGGGGCCCAAAAAGGCTACGAGCAGTACTTC
CASGAQKGYEQYF
>TRBV18|TRBJ2-3|many|TRBD2
TGTGCCAGCTCTCCCATTAGCGGGAGGTACACAGATACGCAGTATTTT
CASSPISGRYTDTQYF
>TRBV20-1|TRBJ1-1|many|TRBD1
TGCAGTGCGGGACAGGGCGGTCGTTCAACTGAAGCTTTCTTT
CSAGQGGRSTEAFF
>TRBV29-1|TRBJ2-5|many|-
TGCAGCGGGGGGGCAAGACTAGTCCGGGAGACCCAGTACTTC
CSGGARLVRETQYF
>TRBV6-2/TRBV6-3|TRBJ2-7|many|-
TGTGCCAGCAGCCACGGGCTTCCCTACGAGCAGTACTTC
CASSHGLPYEQYF
>TRBV29-1|TRBJ1-1|many|TRBD1
TGCAGCGTTCAAGGCGGACAGGGCACTGAAGCTTTCTTT
CSVQGGQGTEAFF
>TRBV6-6|TRBJ2-7|many|-
TGTGCCAGCAGGCAGGCCTACGAGCAGTACTTC
CASRQAYEQYF
>TRBV15|TRBJ1-1|many|-
TGTGCCACCAGCAGTCCCCCGAACACTGAAGCTTTCTTT
CATSSPPNTEAFF
>TRBV20-1|TRBJ1-1|many|-
TGCAGTGCTAGGGGAGCCCTAGCAAACACTGAAGCTTTCTTT
CSARGALANTEAFF
>TRBV5-1|TRBJ2-3|many|-
TGCGCCAGCAGCTTGGCCACCGGGTCTGCAGATACGCAGTATTTT
CASSLATGSADTQYF
>TRBV20-1|TRBJ2-7|many|-
TGCAGTGCTCGAGGGAGGGAGCAGTACTTC
CSARGREQYF
>TRBV27|TRBJ2-7|few|TRBD1
TGTGCCAGCAGCCACGACAGGGGTTCCTACGAGCAGTACTTC
CASSHDRGSYEQYF
>TRBV20-1|TRBJ2-3|many|-
TGCAGTGCTAGCCTCCCCCTTAGCACAGATACGCAGTATTTT
CSASLPLSTDTQYF
>TRBV5-1|TRBJ2-7|many|TRBD2
TGCGCCAGCAGCTTGGGGGGGGGACCGGCCCCTCGACCCAGTTACGAGCAGTACTTC
CASSLGGGPAPRPSYEQYF
>TRBV7-2|TRBJ1-1|many|-
TGTGCCAGCAGCTCACGCGGGTTAAGCCACACTGAAGCTTTCTTT
CASSSRGLSHTEAFF
>TRBV5-1|TRBJ2-6|many|-
TGCGCCAGCAGCTTACAGAGCCCTGGGGCCAACGTCCTGACTTTC
CASSLQSPGANVLTF
>TRBV6-2/TRBV6-3|TRBJ2-1|many|-
TGTGCCAGCAGTTACTCGTGGTCAGACGGCAAGCAGTTCTTC
CASSYSWSDGKQFF
>TRBV20-1|TRBJ1-1|many|-
TGCAGTGCTAGACCGCAGATCACTGAAGCTTTCTTT
CSARPQITEAFF
>TRBV20-1|TRBJ1-6|many|-
TGCAGTGCTACCAGGGAGGCAGTTAATTCACCCCTCCACTTT
CSATREAVNSPLHF
>TRBV6-2/TRBV6-3|TRBJ2-3|many|TRBD2
TGTGCCAGCAGTTATAGCGGGAGGCCAGATACGCAGTATTTT
CASSYSGRPDTQYF
>TRBV5-4|TRBJ2-5|-|TRBD1
TGTGCCAGCAACCGAGACAGGGAGGAGACCCAGTACTTC
CASNRDREETQYF
>TRBV20-1|TRBJ2-3|many|TRBD1
TGCAGTGCTAGGGACAGGGGGGATACGCAGTATTTT
CSARDRGDTQYF
>TRBV20-1|TRBJ2-3|many|-
TGCAGTGCTAGTCATATTAGCACAGATACGCAGTATTTT
CSASHISTDTQYF
>TRBV7-3|TRBJ2-2|many|TRBD2
TGTGCCAGCAGCCTAACGATAACAGGGACGAGCGGGAGGGGTCTCGGGGAGCTGTTTTTT
CASSLTITGTSGRGLGELFF
>TRBV7-3|TRBJ2-1|many|TRBD2
TGTGCCAGCAGTGGGGGGGACTTTCAGCAGTTCTTC
CASSGGDFQQFF
>TRBV12-3/TRBV12-4|TRBJ2-3|many|-
TGTGCCAGCAGTTCGCGGACTGCGGCAGATACGCAGTATTTT
CASSSRTAADTQYF
>TRBV27|TRBJ1-1|many|TRBD1
TGTGCCAGCAGTGCTCAGGGGGGAATTGAAGCTTTCTTT
CASSAQGGIEAFF
>TRBV2|TRBJ2-2|many|TRBD1
TGTGCCAGCAGGCGGCAGGGGGTGGACACCGGGGAGCTGTTTTTT
CASRRQGVDTGELFF
>TRBV5-1|TRBJ2-1|many|-
TGCGCCAGCAGCTTGGACGGACTGGGACCCTACAATGAGCAGTTCTTC
CASSLDGLGPYNEQFF
>TRBV20-1|TRBJ2-3|many|-
TGCAGTGCGGATTTCATGGATACGCAGTATTTT
CSADFMDTQYF
>TRBV9|TRBJ2-1|many|-
TGTGCCAGCAGCGGGGGACCGGTAGAGGAGCGTAATGAGCAGTTCTTC
CASSGGPVEERNEQFF
>TRBV5-1|TRBJ2-5|many|TRBD1
TGCGCCAGCAGCTTGAGGTTACAGGGGGACTCCTTCTCGGAGACCCAGTACTTC
CASSLRLQGDSFSETQYF
>TRBV5-1|TRBJ2-5|-|-
TGCGCCAGCAGCTTGGCAGAAGAGACCCAGTACTTC
CASSLAEETQYF
>TRBV6-5|TRBJ2-7|-|TRBD1
TGTGCCAGCAGTGCCTCGACAGGGGGTATCTCCGAGCAGTACTTC
CASSASTGGISEQYF
>TRBV20-1|TRBJ1-1|many|-
TGCAGTGCTAGTCCGGGGGACACTGAAGCTTTCTTT
CSASPGDTEAFF
>TRBV20-1|TRBJ2-3|many|TRBD2
TGCAGTGCCAATAGCCCCACCCCGACTAGCGGGAGGACAGATACGCAGTATTTT
CSANSPTPTSGRTDTQYF
>TRBV20-1|TRBJ1-1|many|-
TGCAGTGCTAGAGATCGGCAGGGGAGGAGACCCACTGAAGCTTTCTTT
CSARDRQGRRPTEAFF
>TRBV20-1|TRBJ2-1|many|-
TGCAGTGCTAGGGGACGGACCCGAGACCCCAGCTCCTACAATGAGCAGTTCTTC
CSARGRTRDPSSYNEQFF
>TRBV10-2|TRBJ2-2|many|TRBD2
TGCGCCAGCAAAGCTAGCGGGTACACCGGGGAGCTGTTTTTT
CASKASGYTGELFF